Below, 8 T cell receptor beta chains from the same sample are listed, as sequenced in a study of blood T cells in healthy people across ages. PCR was performed a second time for about 7 to 11 cycles using a sample-barcoded 5' primer and a J-beta primer mix. A single record per CDR3 protein comes from TCRdb applying MiXCR to the 5' RACE reads. The profile shows over 500,000 distinct CDR3 sequences, 52% of them singletons. The sample was blood. These receptors were obtained from a woman older than 75 in good health.

In its sample, this clonotype was seen a few times. This chain connects TRBV3-1 to TRBJ2-5, with D uncertain. The length of the CDR3 is 13 residues. Trimming pared 4 bases from V and 4 bases from J, leaving 10 bases between. CDR1 is LGHDT and CDR2 is YNNKEL in the germline V gene (reference sequence). This chain's CDR3 is CASSPTVIETQYF. In DNA form, the CDR3 reads TGTGCCAGCAGCCCGACCGTTATAGAGACCCAGTACTTC.

V usage is TRBV5-1 and J usage is TRBJ1-1; TRBD1 agrees at 8 bases. After removal of 4 bases from V and 5 bases from J, the junction contained 7 bases not matched to a gene. The CDR3 spans 14 residues. Germline V gene sequence: CDR1 SGHRS, CDR2 YFSETQ. In nucleotides, the CDR3 is TGCGCCAGCAGCGTAAGACAGGGGAGAACTGAAGCTTTCTTT. Amino acids: CASSVRQGRTEAFF.

This clonotype has a handful of counts. A much more abundant neighbour one base away suggests this may be a read error. The V gene is TRBV12-3 or TRBV12-4, the J gene TRBJ2-5; D possibly matches TRBD1 or TRBD2 (7 bases each). The CDR3 totals 14 residues. V was trimmed by 8 bases and J by 4 bases, leaving 17 bases between them. The CDR3 region is CASAGRDSRETQYF. The CDR3 coding sequence is TGTGCCAGCGCTGGGAGGGACAGTCGAGAGACCCAGTACTTC.

The rearrangement links TRBV6-5 to TRBJ2-3; D is unresolved. Deletions cut 2 bases from V and 2 bases from J, with 8 bases between. CDR3 length equals 14 residues. Germline V gene lookup returns CDR1 MNHEY and CDR2 SVGAGI. CDR3 sequence: CASSYDSNTDTQYF. The CDR3 bases are TGTGCCAGCAGTTACGACTCCAACACAGATACGCAGTATTTT.

The chain combines TRBV15 with TRBJ1-2; D unresolved. V was pared by 0 bases and J by 0 bases, with 11 bases between. The germline gives CDR1 LNHNV, CDR2 YYDKDF (reference sequence). This CDR3 has 16 residues. The CDR3 sequence is CATSRDRWQSNYGYTF. CDR3 sequence (DNA): TGTGCCACCAGCAGAGATCGGTGGCAGTCTAACTATGGCTACACCTTC.

The V gene is TRBV18, the J gene TRBJ2-3; D assignment may be TRBD1 or TRBD2 (5 bases each). Between the trimmed V and J ends, which lost 1 base and 11 bases, there was a span of 13 bases. This CDR3 comprises 13 residues. In germline, CDR1 is KGHSH, CDR2 LQKENI. CDR3 region: CASSPQGPRMQYF. DNA of the CDR3: TGTGCCAGCTCACCACAGGGACCCCGGATGCAGTATTTT. Together with reference TRBV18 and TRBJ2-3, the CDR3 gives the full variable domain: NAGVMQNPRHLVRRRGQEARLRCSPMKGHSHVYWYRQLPEEGLKFMVYLQKENIIDESGMPKERFSAEFPKEGPSILRIQQVVRGDSAAYFCASSPQGPRMQYFGPGTRLTVL.

This clonotype showed up many times. The V call is TRBV7-2, the J call TRBJ2-3; 13 bases match TRBD2. With 0 bases clipped from V and 4 bases from J, the junction kept 7 bases outside the gene matches. Germline V gene sequence: CDR1 SGHTA, CDR2 FQGNSA. The CDR3 has 18 amino acids. The CDR3 DNA reads as TGTGCCAGCAGCTTAGCGCTCGGACTAGCGGGAGTGTCAGATACGCAGTATTTT. This gives the protein CASSLALGLAGVSDTQYF.

Concerning this clonotype itself: Sequence at one end of the junction differs from germline and may be a read error. The rearrangement uses TRBV7-9 and TRBJ2-2; D is perhaps TRBD1 (6 bases). The CDR3 sequence is 13 residues long. In germline, CDR1 is SEHNR, CDR2 FQNEAQ (reference sequence). The CDR3 loop is CAGSTQGIGELFF. The CDR3, as DNA: TGTGCCGGCAGCACCCAGGGGATCGGGGAGCTGTTTTTT.